This T cell receptor (beta chain) was sequenced during a study of beta chain features in type 1 diabetes. Germline V lookup: CDR1 SNHLY, CDR2 FYNNEI. V shed 1 base, J shed 9 bases, and the junction held 2 bases outside the gene matches. This CDR3 region has 13 residues. Study-wide results and caveats: Moderately but significantly shorter TCRB CDR3s were found in Type 1 diabetes patients in all four CD4+ subsets.

Expressed TCRB transcripts were sequenced, since all the RNA that had been isolated was reverse transcribed. TCRdb's copy holds only in-frame clones and misses some; the assay was immunoSEQ multiplex PCR. The sample shows about 120,000 clones, about 17% of them seen only once. This clone was seen more than once but under ten times. What it binds is unknown. V is TRBV2 and J is TRBJ2-3; 9 positions agree with TRBD1. This sequence originates from a man aged 30-40 years with type 1 diabetes. The sequenced material came from central memory CD4+ T cells from blood. CDR3 amino acids: CASSEGGTGTQYF. The CDR3 region has the DNA TGTGCCAGCAGTGAAGGGGGGACAGGGACGCAGTATTTT.